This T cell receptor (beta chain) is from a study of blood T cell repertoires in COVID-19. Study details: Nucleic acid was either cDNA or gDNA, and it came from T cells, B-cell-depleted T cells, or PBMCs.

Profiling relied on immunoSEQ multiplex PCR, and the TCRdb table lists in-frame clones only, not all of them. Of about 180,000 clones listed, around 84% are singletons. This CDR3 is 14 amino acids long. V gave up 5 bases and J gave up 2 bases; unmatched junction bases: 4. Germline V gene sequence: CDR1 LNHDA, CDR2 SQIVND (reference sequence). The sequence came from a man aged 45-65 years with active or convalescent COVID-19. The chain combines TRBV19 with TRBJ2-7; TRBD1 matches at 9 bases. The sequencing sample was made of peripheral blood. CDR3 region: CASSARQGAYEQYF. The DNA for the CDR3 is TGTGCCAGTAGTGCGAGACAGGGGGCCTACGAGCAGTACTTC.